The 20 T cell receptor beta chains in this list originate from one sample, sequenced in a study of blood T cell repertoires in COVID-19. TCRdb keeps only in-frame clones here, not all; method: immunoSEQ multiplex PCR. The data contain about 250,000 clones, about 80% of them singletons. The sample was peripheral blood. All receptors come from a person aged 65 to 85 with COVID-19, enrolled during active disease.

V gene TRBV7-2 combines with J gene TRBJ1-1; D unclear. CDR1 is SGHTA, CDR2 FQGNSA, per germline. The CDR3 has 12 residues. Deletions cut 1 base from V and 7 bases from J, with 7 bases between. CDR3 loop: CASSLGGFEAFF. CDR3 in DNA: TGTGCCAGCAGCTTAGGAGGGTTTGAAGCTTTCTTT.

CDR3 sequence: CASSQDAGETQYF. The CDR3 DNA sequence: TGTGCCAGCAGCCAAGATGCGGGGGAGACCCAGTACTTC. The chain recombines TRBV3-1 (or the pseudogene TRBV3-2) with TRBJ2-5, with D possibly being TRBD2 (6 bases). CDR1 LGHDT and CDR2 YNNKEL come from the germline V gene (reference sequence). The length of the CDR3 is 13 residues. Trimming took off 0 bases at V and 5 bases at J, with 7 bases between the two ends.

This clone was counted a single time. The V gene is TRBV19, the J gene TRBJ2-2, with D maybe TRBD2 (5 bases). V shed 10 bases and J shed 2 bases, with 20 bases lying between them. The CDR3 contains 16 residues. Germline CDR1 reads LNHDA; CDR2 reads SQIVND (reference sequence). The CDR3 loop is CATPMRAGFNTGELFF. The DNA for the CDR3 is TGTGCCACCCCAATGAGGGCAGGATTCAACACCGGGGAGCTGTTTTTT.

CDR3: CASSSKPGSDTEAFF. The CDR3 bases are TGCGCCAGCAGCTCCAAACCAGGCAGTGACACTGAAGCTTTCTTT. The chain is built from TRBV5-1 and TRBJ1-1, with unresolved D. This CDR3 has 15 amino acids. Germline V gene lookup returns CDR1 SGHRS and CDR2 YFSETQ. V was clipped by 3 bases and J by 3 bases, with 15 bases between them.

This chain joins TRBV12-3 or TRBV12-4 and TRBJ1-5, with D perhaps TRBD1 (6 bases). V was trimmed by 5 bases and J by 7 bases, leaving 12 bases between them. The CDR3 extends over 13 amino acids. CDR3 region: CASSKQGTQPQHF. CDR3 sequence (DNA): TGTGCCAGCAGTAAACAGGGAACACAGCCCCAGCATTTT.

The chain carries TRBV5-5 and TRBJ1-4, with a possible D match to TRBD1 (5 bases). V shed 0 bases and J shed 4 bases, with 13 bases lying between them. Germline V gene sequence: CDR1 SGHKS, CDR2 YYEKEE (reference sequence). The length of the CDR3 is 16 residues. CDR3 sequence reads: CASSLGGTLLNEKLFF. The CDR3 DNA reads TGTGCCAGCAGCTTGGGAGGGACTCTACTTAATGAAAAACTGTTTTTT.

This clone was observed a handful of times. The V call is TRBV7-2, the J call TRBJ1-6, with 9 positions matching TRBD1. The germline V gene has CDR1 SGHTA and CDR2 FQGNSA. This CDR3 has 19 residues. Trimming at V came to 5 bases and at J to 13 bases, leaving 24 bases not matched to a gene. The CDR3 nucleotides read TGTGCCAGCAGCCTCCTATTTGGGTCCCGGGACAGGGAAAAGGGGCCCCTCCACTTT. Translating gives CASSLLFGSRDREKGPLHF. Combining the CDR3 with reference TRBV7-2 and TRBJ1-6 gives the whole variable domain GAGVSQSPSNKVTEKGKDVELRCDPISGHTALYWYRQSLGQGLEFLIYFQGNSAPDKSGLPSDRFSAERTGGSVSTLTIQRTQQEDSAVYLCASSLLFGSRDREKGPLHFGNGTRLTVT.

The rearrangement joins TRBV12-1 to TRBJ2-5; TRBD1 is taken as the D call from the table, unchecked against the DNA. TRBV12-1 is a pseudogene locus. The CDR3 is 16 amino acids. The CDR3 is CASSLNPQTAEETQYF. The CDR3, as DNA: TGTGCCAGCAGCCTCAACCCACAGACAGCAGAAGAGACCCAGTACTTC.

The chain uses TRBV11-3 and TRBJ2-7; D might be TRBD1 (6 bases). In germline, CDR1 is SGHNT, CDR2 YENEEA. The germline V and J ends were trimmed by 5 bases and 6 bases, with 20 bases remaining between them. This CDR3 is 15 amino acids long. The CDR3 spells CASSQRQDSHLEQYF. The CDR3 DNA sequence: TGTGCCAGCAGCCAACGACAGGACTCCCACCTCGAGCAGTACTTC. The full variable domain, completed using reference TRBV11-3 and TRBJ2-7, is EAGVVQSPRYKIIEKKQPVAFWCNPISGHNTLYWYLQNLGQGPELLIRYENEEAVDDSQLPKDRFSAERLKGVDSTLKIQPAELGDSAVYLCASSQRQDSHLEQYFGPGTRLTVT.

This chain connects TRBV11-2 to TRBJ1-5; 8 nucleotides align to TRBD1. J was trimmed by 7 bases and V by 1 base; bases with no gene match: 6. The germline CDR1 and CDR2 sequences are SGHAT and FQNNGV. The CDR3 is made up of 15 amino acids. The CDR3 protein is CASSLVTGVGQPQHF. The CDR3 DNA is TGTGCCAGCAGCTTAGTGACAGGGGTAGGGCAGCCCCAGCATTTT.

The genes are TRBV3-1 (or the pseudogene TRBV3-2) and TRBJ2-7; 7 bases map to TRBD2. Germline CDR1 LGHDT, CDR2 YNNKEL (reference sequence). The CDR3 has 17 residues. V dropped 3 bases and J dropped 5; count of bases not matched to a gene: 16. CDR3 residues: CASSQRRNGGYWNEQYF. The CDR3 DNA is TGTGCCAGCAGCCAGAGAAGAAACGGGGGGTACTGGAACGAGCAGTACTTC.

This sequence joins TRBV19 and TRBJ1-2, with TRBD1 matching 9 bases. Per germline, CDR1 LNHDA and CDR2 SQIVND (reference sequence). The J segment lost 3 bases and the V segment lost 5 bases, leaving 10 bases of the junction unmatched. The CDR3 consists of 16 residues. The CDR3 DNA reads TGTGCCAGTAGTCCACGCCGGGACAGGGCTGACTATGGCTACACCTTC. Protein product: CASSPRRDRADYGYTF.

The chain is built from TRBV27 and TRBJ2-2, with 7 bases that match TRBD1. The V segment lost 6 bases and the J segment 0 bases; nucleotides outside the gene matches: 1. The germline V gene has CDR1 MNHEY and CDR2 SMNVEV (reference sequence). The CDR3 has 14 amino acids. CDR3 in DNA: TGTGCCAGCAGGGGACAGCCGAACACCGGGGAGCTGTTTTTT. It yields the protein CASRGQPNTGELFF.

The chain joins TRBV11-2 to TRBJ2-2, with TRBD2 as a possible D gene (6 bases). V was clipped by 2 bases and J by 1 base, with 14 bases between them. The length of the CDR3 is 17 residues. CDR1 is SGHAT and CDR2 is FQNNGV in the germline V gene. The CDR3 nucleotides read TGTGCCAGCAGCTTAACCCTTCTAGCGCTGAACACCGGGGAGCTGTTTTTT. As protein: CASSLTLLALNTGELFF.

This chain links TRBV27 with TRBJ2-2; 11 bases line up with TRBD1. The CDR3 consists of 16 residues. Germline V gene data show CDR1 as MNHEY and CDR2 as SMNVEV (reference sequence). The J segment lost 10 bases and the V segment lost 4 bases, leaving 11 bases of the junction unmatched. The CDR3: CASSSLDRGPGEELFF. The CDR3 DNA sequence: TGTGCCAGCAGTTCACTGGACAGGGGGCCAGGAGAGGAGCTGTTTTTT.

For the CDR3, the DNA is TGTGCCAGCAGTGAAGGATACAGGGGCTATGAGCAGTTCTTC. Encoded protein: CASSEGYRGYEQFF. The V and J genes are TRBV6-1 and TRBJ2-1; TRBD1 matches at 7 bases. The germline CDR1 and CDR2 sequences are MNHNS and SASEGT. After removal of 1 base from V and 8 bases from J, the junction contained 5 bases not matched to a gene. There are 14 residues in the CDR3.

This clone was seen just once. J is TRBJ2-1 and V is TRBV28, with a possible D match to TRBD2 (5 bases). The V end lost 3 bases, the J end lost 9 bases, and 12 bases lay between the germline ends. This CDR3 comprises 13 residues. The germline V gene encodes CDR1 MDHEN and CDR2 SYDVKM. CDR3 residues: CASSFRSRGEQFF. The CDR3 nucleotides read TGTGCCAGCAGTTTCCGTTCCCGGGGTGAGCAGTTCTTC. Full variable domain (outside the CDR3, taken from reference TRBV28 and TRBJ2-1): DVKVTQSSRYLVKRTGEKVFLECVQDMDHENMFWYRQDPGLGLRLIYFSYDVKMKEKGDIPEGYSVSREKKERFSLILESASTNQTSMYLCASSFRSRGEQFFGPGTRLTVL.

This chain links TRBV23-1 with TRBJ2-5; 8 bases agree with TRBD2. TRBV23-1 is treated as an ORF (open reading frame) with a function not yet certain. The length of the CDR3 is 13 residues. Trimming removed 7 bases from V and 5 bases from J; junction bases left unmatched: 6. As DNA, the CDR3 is TGCGCCAGCACTTCTGCTAGCGGGGAGACCCAGTACTTC. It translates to CASTSASGETQYF.

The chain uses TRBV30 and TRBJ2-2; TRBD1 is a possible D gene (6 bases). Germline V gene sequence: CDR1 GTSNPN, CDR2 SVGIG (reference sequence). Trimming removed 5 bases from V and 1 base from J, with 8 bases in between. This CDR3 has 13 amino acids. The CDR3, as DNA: TGTGCCTGGGAGGGACAGAACACCGGGGAGCTGTTTTTT. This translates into CAWEGQNTGELFF.

The CDR3 bases are TGTGCCAGCAGCTTTACTAGCGGGGGGGATAGCACAGATACGCAGTATTTT. Protein: CASSFTSGGDSTDTQYF. J is TRBJ2-3 and V is TRBV11-2; TRBD2 matches at 13 bases. The junction had 3 bases not matched to a gene; V was cut back by 3 bases and J by 0 bases. Germline V lookup: CDR1 SGHAT, CDR2 FQNNGV. The CDR3 has 17 amino acids.